These 32 T cell receptor beta chains came from one sample sequenced in a study of CD8 T cells in Susac syndrome. Random hexamers were used to reverse transcribe an amount of about 0.5 to 1 ug RNA. TCRdb reanalysed the immunoSEQ multiplex PCR reads using MiXCR and keeps one entry per CDR3 protein. Here the sample spans roughly 200,000 distinct CDR3 sequences, approximately 95% being singletons. Material: CD4+ T cells from PBMCs. The receptors stem from a human donor with multiple sclerosis.

The chain links TRBV13 to TRBJ2-3; D call uncertain. This CDR3 contains 14 residues. CDR1 is PRHDT, CDR2 FYEKMQ, per germline (reference sequence). Trimming took off 3 bases at V and 1 base at J, with 8 bases between the two ends. This CDR3 is CASSFGRRTDTQYF. CDR3 DNA sequence: TGTGCCAGCAGCTTCGGACGGCGCACAGATACGCAGTATTTT.

V gene TRBV30 combines with J gene TRBJ1-4; the D is unclear. Looked up from germline, CDR1 is GTSNPN and CDR2 is SVGIG (reference sequence). Trimming took 1 base from V and 2 from J, leaving 5 bases between them. This CDR3 comprises 13 residues. CDR3 sequence: CAWSGSTNEKLFF. As DNA, the CDR3 is TGTGCCTGGAGTGGGTCGACTAATGAAAAACTGTTTTTT. Full variable domain (remainder filled in from reference TRBV30 and TRBJ1-4): SQTIHQWPATLVQPVGSPLSLECTVEGTSNPNLYWYRQAAGRGLQLLFYSVGIGQISSEVPQNLSASRPQDRQFILSSKKLLLSDSGFYLCAWSGSTNEKLFFGSGTQLSVL.

The chain employs TRBV15 and TRBJ1-1; D gene unclear. The ends were cut back, 3 bases at V and 0 bases at J, with 5 bases in the middle. CDR1 is LNHNV, CDR2 YYDKDF, per germline (reference sequence). CDR3 length: 13 amino acids. The chain's CDR3 is CATSSTLNTEAFF. CDR3 sequence (DNA): TGTGCCACCAGCAGTACTTTGAACACTGAAGCTTTCTTT.

CDR3 DNA sequence: TGCAGTGCTAGATGGGACAGCACAGATACGCAGTATTTT. As protein: CSARWDSTDTQYF. The chain is built from TRBV20-1 and TRBJ2-3; the D call may be TRBD1 or TRBD2 (5 bases each). Trimming took 2 bases from V and 0 from J, leaving 6 bases between them. Germline V gene lookup returns CDR1 DFQATT and CDR2 SNEGSKA (reference sequence). CDR3 length: 13 amino acids.

The CDR3 DNA reads as TGTGCCAGCAGCGTTTCGGGGAAACAGGACTATGGCTACACCTTC. Amino acids: CASSVSGKQDYGYTF. The chain couples TRBV9 to TRBJ1-2; D possibly corresponds to TRBD1 (5 bases). V lost 2 bases, J lost 3 bases, and 14 bases lay in between. This CDR3 has 15 amino acids. Looked up from germline, CDR1 is SGDLS and CDR2 is YYNGEE.

The chain has TRBV12-3 or TRBV12-4 and TRBJ2-7; TRBD1 aligns across 7 bases. Trimming at V came to 11 bases and at J to 3 bases, leaving 13 bases not matched to a gene. This CDR3 is built from 14 residues. This CDR3 reads CARSRRDSRYEQYV. The CDR3 DNA is TGTGCCCGCTCACGCCGGGACAGCCGCTACGAGCAGTACGTC.

The CDR3 spells CSARVESPAQYF. CDR3 in DNA: TGCAGTGCTAGAGTGGAGTCCCCCGCCCAGTACTTC. The V and J genes are TRBV20-1 and TRBJ2-5; D not resolved. Trimming took off 1 base at V and 9 bases at J, with 12 bases between the two ends. The CDR3 is made up of 12 amino acids. The germline CDR1 and CDR2 sequences are DFQATT and SNEGSKA (reference sequence).

The chain carries TRBV19 and TRBJ2-2, with 8 positions matching TRBD1. The CDR3 runs to 15 residues. The trim removed 6 bases at V and 7 bases at J, leaving 10 bases unmatched. CDR1 is LNHDA, CDR2 SQIVND, per germline (reference sequence). The CDR3 reads CASRERQGTNGELFF. Written as DNA, the CDR3 is TGTGCCAGTAGGGAGAGACAGGGGACGAACGGGGAGCTGTTTTTT.

This chain connects TRBV29-1 to TRBJ1-1, with D hard to call. The V end lost 4 bases, the J end lost 11 bases, and 11 bases lay between the germline ends. This CDR3 has 10 amino acids. Germline lookup yields CDR1 SQVTM and CDR2 ANQGSEA. The CDR3 protein is CSVGQTSAFF. The CDR3 nucleotides are TGCAGCGTTGGTCAGACCTCCGCTTTCTTT. The whole variable domain, filled in from reference TRBV29-1 and TRBJ1-1, reads SAVISQKPSRDICQRGTSLTIQCQVDSQVTMMFWYRQQPGQSLTLIATANQGSEATYESGFVIDKFPISRPNLTFSTLTVSNMSPEDSSIYLCSVGQTSAFFGQGTRLTVV.

The gene calls are TRBV27 and TRBJ1-6, with unresolved D. Trimming took off 4 bases at V and 7 bases at J, with 14 bases between the two ends. This CDR3 contains 15 residues. In germline, CDR1 is MNHEY, CDR2 SMNVEV (reference sequence). The chain's CDR3 is CASSSPLGPNSPLHF. DNA of the CDR3: TGTGCCAGCAGTTCCCCCTTAGGCCCGAATTCACCCCTCCACTTT.

This sequence joins TRBV30 and TRBJ1-5, with a tentative D call TRBD1 (5 bases). CDR3 length: 14 residues. V was trimmed by 0 bases and J by 2 bases, leaving 8 bases between them. Per the germline V gene, CDR1 is GTSNPN and CDR2 is SVGIG (reference sequence). The CDR3 bases are TGTGCCTGGAGTGTCGGGGGGGGCAATCAGCCCCAGCATTTT. This codes for CAWSVGGGNQPQHF.

The rearrangement links TRBV20-1 to TRBJ2-1, with TRBD1 matching over 8 bases. This CDR3 has 15 amino acids. V trimming: 3 bases; J trimming: 8 bases; junction bases outside the gene matches: 12. Germline V gives CDR1 DFQATT, CDR2 SNEGSKA (reference sequence). DNA for the CDR3: TGCAGTGCTAGTGATCAGGGGGCGATCGCAGATGAGCAGTTCTTC. Translated, it gives CSASDQGAIADEQFF.

This clonotype was found once. J is TRBJ1-1 and V is TRBV29-1; D is undetermined. Between the trimmed V and J ends, which lost 6 bases and 0 bases, there was a span of 11 bases. The CDR3 covers 13 residues. The V gene's germline CDR1 is SQVTM and CDR2 ANQGSEA. The CDR3 spells CSVLTGMNTEAFF. The CDR3 coding sequence is TGCAGCGTCTTGACCGGGATGAACACTGAAGCTTTCTTT.

This chain uses TRBV20-1 with TRBJ2-5; weak D call: TRBD2 (6 bases). The ends were cut back, 5 bases at V and 2 bases at J, with 12 bases in the middle. Germline CDR1 reads DFQATT; CDR2 reads SNEGSKA (reference sequence). The CDR3 is 13 amino acids. This CDR3 is CSAGPGVQETQYF. CDR3 in DNA: TGCAGTGCTGGTCCGGGGGTTCAAGAGACCCAGTACTTC.

The chain employs TRBV29-1 and TRBJ1-2; D unresolved. Trimming removed 8 bases from V and 4 bases from J, with 11 bases in between. This CDR3 has 11 amino acids. CDR1 and CDR2 (germline): SQVTM, ANQGSEA. CDR3 coding DNA: TGCAGCACTGAGGGAGCCTATGGCTACACCTTC. It codes for CSTEGAYGYTF.

This clonotype was counted a single time. This chain links TRBV3-1 with TRBJ1-6; D possibly corresponds to TRBD1 (5 bases). This CDR3 comprises 15 residues. V was pared by 0 bases and J by 9 bases, with 12 bases between. Germline values: CDR1 LGHDT, CDR2 YNNKEL (reference sequence). The CDR3 here is CASSQDATVGSPLHF. DNA for the CDR3: TGTGCCAGCAGCCAAGACGCGACAGTGGGTTCACCCCTCCACTTT.

This chain connects TRBV3-1 to TRBJ2-4; weak D call: TRBD2 (5 bases). Trimming pared 3 bases from V and 6 bases from J, leaving 12 bases between. This CDR3 contains 14 residues. Germline CDR1 LGHDT, CDR2 YNNKEL (reference sequence). CDR3 in DNA: TGTGCCAGCAGCCACTCGGACCGGGGAAACATTCAGTACTTC. The encoded protein is CASSHSDRGNIQYF.

The chain links TRBV12-3 or TRBV12-4 to TRBJ2-7; 8 positions match TRBD1. The CDR3 consists of 15 residues. V lost 4 bases and J lost 4; bases outside the gene matches: 9. CDR3 coding DNA: TGTGCCAGCAGTTCCTCTCGACAGGGGCGGTACGAGCAGTACGTC. It translates to CASSSSRQGRYEQYV.

The gene calls are TRBV3-1 and TRBJ2-5; D unclear. V lost 3 bases and J 1 base, leaving 12 bases between the germline ends. Germline V gene data show CDR1 as LGHDT and CDR2 as YNNKEL (reference sequence). The CDR3 totals 15 residues. This CDR3 reads CASSQGGPLQETQYF. The CDR3 DNA follows: TGTGCCAGCAGCCAGGGCGGACCGCTCCAAGAGACCCAGTACTTC.

The chain couples TRBV30 to TRBJ1-2; no clear D gene. Germline V gives CDR1 GTSNPN, CDR2 SVGIG (reference sequence). The CDR3 covers 13 residues. V dropped 2 bases and J dropped 4 bases, with 11 bases sitting between them. CDR3 nucleotides: TGTGCCTGGAGTCCCGGTCTTGGCTATGGCTACACCTTC. Translation gives CAWSPGLGYGYTF. Based on the CDR3 plus reference TRBV30 and TRBJ1-2, the full variable domain is SQTIHQWPATLVQPVGSPLSLECTVEGTSNPNLYWYRQAAGRGLQLLFYSVGIGQISSEVPQNLSASRPQDRQFILSSKKLLLSDSGFYLCAWSPGLGYGYTFGSGTRLTVV.

The chain recombines TRBV28 with TRBJ1-1, with a weak D call TRBD1 (6 bases). Germline V lookup: CDR1 MDHEN, CDR2 SYDVKM. This CDR3 contains 13 residues. V lost 4 bases and J 6 bases, leaving 12 bases between the germline ends. The CDR3 loop is CASSSWQGPEAFF. The CDR3, as DNA: TGTGCCAGCAGTTCCTGGCAGGGGCCTGAAGCTTTCTTT. Supplemented by reference TRBV28 and TRBJ1-1, the full variable domain reads DVKVTQSSRYLVKRTGEKVFLECVQDMDHENMFWYRQDPGLGLRLIYFSYDVKMKEKGDIPEGYSVSREKKERFSLILESASTNQTSMYLCASSSWQGPEAFFGQGTRLTVV.

This chain's CDR3 is CASRSGVNAGELFF. Written as DNA, the CDR3 is TGTGCCAGCAGATCGGGGGTTAATGCCGGGGAGCTGTTTTTT. The chain employs TRBV7-3 and TRBJ2-2; weak D call: TRBD2 (6 bases). This CDR3 spans 14 amino acids. Trimming stripped 6 bases from V and 6 bases from J, with 14 bases between. Germline V gene data show CDR1 as SGHTA and CDR2 as FQGTGA.

The chain recombines TRBV6-1 with TRBJ2-7; TRBD2 is a possible D gene (5 bases). Germline CDR1 is MNHNS and CDR2 is SASEGT. Trimming left V 2 bases short and J 2 bases short, with 10 bases between. The CDR3 is 14 residues long. CDR3 sequence (DNA): TGTGCCAGCAGTGAACGCGGGTTGACCTACGAGCAGTACGTC. This gives the protein CASSERGLTYEQYV.

This chain joins TRBV20-1 and TRBJ1-1; TRBD1 aligns across 7 bases. This CDR3 has 14 residues. V trimming: 2 bases; J trimming: 3 bases; junction bases outside the gene matches: 6. CDR1 is DFQATT and CDR2 is SNEGSKA in the germline V gene (reference sequence). Written as DNA, the CDR3 is TGCAGTGCTAGACCGACAGGGTGGGACACTGAAGCTTTCTTT. Its protein product is CSARPTGWDTEAFF.

The chain uses TRBV27 and TRBJ1-6; D is undetermined. V shed 4 bases and J shed 0 bases, with 13 bases lying between them. This CDR3 has 17 amino acids. Germline CDR1 is MNHEY and CDR2 is SMNVEV (reference sequence). The CDR3 is CASSSSDYRSYNSPLHF. CDR3 sequence (DNA): TGTGCCAGCAGTTCCAGTGATTACCGCTCCTATAATTCACCCCTCCACTTT.

The chain links TRBV7-2 to TRBJ1-6; D call uncertain. Trimming stripped 5 bases from V and 7 bases from J, with 9 bases between. The CDR3 is 13 residues long. Germline V CDR1 and CDR2: SGHTA, FQGNSA. CDR3 DNA sequence: TGTGCCAGCAGCAACGCCCAAAATTCACCCCTCCACTTT. Encoded protein: CASSNAQNSPLHF. Using reference TRBV7-2 and TRBJ1-6 for the parts outside the CDR3, the full variable domain is GAGVSQSPSNKVTEKGKDVELRCDPISGHTALYWYRQSLGQGLEFLIYFQGNSAPDKSGLPSDRFSAERTGGSVSTLTIQRTQQEDSAVYLCASSNAQNSPLHFGNGTRLTVT.

J is TRBJ1-1 and V is TRBV10-3, with TRBD1 identical over 8 bases. The CDR3 consists of 14 residues. Germline CDR1 ENHRY, CDR2 SYGVKD. The V segment lost 4 bases and the J segment 7 bases; nucleotides outside the gene matches: 8. Here the CDR3 reads CAISVDRDRSEAFF. DNA for the CDR3: TGTGCCATCAGTGTGGACAGGGACCGGAGTGAAGCTTTCTTT.

The rearrangement uses TRBV18 and TRBJ2-7, with a possible D match to TRBD1 (5 bases). V was clipped by 1 base and J by 5 bases, with 18 bases between them. The CDR3 has 16 residues. CDR1 is KGHSH, CDR2 LQKENI, per germline. CDR3: CASSPLQPQGINEQYF. The CDR3, as DNA: TGTGCCAGCTCACCACTTCAGCCGCAGGGTATCAACGAGCAGTACTTC.

The sample holds one count of this clonotype. V gene TRBV20-1 combines with J gene TRBJ2-3; D may be TRBD2 (5 bases). Germline V lookup: CDR1 DFQATT, CDR2 SNEGSKA (reference sequence). This CDR3 region has 13 residues. Deletions cut 5 bases from V and 8 bases from J, with 17 bases between. In DNA form, the CDR3 reads TGCAGTGCTGCACCAAGAATTAGCGTTACGCAGTATTTT. Translating it yields CSAAPRISVTQYF.

The rearrangement uses TRBV30 and TRBJ1-6; 9 bases fit TRBD1. Germline trimming cut 3 bases from V and 10 bases from J; bases unmatched to any gene: 4. The CDR3 extends over 13 amino acids. Germline assignment: CDR1 GTSNPN and CDR2 SVGIG (reference sequence). CDR3 in amino acids: CAWRQGAESPLHF. CDR3 sequence (DNA): TGTGCCTGGAGACAGGGGGCTGAGTCACCCCTCCACTTT.

This clonotype was observed a single time. This rearrangement joins TRBV19 to TRBJ2-7, with TRBD1 as a possible D gene (6 bases). Per the germline V gene, CDR1 is LNHDA and CDR2 is SQIVND (reference sequence). This CDR3 has 14 residues. The ends were cut back, 7 bases at V and 5 bases at J, with 18 bases in the middle. The chain's CDR3 is CASTIPGHRDEQYF. The DNA of the CDR3 is TGTGCCAGTACCATACCGGGACATCGGGACGAGCAGTACTTC.

This rearrangement joins TRBV3-1 to TRBJ1-1; D is uncertain. CDR1 is LGHDT and CDR2 is YNNKEL in the germline V gene (reference sequence). The CDR3 length is 13 residues. Trimming cost V 8 bases and J 2 bases, with 12 bases left between them. The CDR3 spells CASYSRSNTEAFF. The DNA of the CDR3 is TGTGCCAGCTATTCCCGTTCAAACACTGAAGCTTTCTTT.